The clone carrying this T cell receptor (beta chain) was recorded once. This entry belongs to a study of T cells in tuberculosis. The germline V gene has CDR1 KGHSH and CDR2 LQKENI. The CDR3 covers 14 residues. V shed 8 bases and J shed 7 bases, with 17 bases lying between them. Clones were sequenced by immunoSEQ multiplex PCR, and TCRdb holds only the in-frame ones, with some missing. The sample includes 30,000 or so clones, about 92% of them seen just once. Noted time point: new active TB diagnosis, blood taken before or within 7 days of starting treatment. This receptor was identified in an adult with tuberculosis. Some clones in this sample may be carry-over from other donors' samples. This sample comprised PBMCs, obtained at tuberculosis diagnosis. The V and J genes are TRBV18 and TRBJ2-2; tentatively, D is TRBD2 (5 bases). CDR3 in DNA: TGTGCCAGCGAGGGCGTATTCTCTGGCGGGGAGCTGTTTTTT. It is translated as CASEGVFSGGELFF.